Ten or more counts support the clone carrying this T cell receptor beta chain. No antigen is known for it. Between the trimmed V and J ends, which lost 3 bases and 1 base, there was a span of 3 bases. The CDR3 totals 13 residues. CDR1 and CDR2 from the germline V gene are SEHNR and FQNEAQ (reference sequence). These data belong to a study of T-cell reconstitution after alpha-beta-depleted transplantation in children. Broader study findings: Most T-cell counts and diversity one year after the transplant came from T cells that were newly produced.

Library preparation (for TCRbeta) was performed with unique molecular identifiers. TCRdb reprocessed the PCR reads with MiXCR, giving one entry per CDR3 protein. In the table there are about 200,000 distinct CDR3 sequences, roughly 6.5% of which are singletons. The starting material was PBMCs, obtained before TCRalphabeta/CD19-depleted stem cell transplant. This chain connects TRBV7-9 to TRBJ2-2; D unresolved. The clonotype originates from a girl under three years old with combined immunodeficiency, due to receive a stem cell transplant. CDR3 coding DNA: TGTGCCAGCAGCTTTATGAACACCGGGGAGCTGTTTTTT. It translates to CASSFMNTGELFF.